These T cell receptor beta chains were read from a single sample in a study of tumor-infiltrating lymphocytes in primary liver carcinoma. TCRdb analysed the multiplex PCR reads with MiXCR anew, one entry per CDR3 protein. The table records about 180,000 distinct CDR3 sequences, 50% to 75% of them present only once. Material: peripheral blood. The receptors shown here come from a man aged 35 to 55 with primary liver carcinoma and hepatitis B virus infection. The CDR3 runs from the conserved cysteine through the conserved F or W. A D gene is named only where the DNA matches it firmly. Expanded clones are given a class, and other clones once, few, many or no size at all.

D,V,size,J,CDR3
NA,TRBV6-5,NA,TRBJ2-7,CASSRSSGGLPRYEQYF
TRBD1,TRBV6-1,NA,TRBJ2-3,CASSDPGTADTEYF
TRBD2,TRBV6-5,NA,TRBJ2-3,CTSSGLAGAFAHYF
NA,TRBV7-2,once,TRBJ2-6,CASTVSGANVLSF
NA,TRBV11-2,many,TRBJ2-4,CASSRVGASNIQYF
TRBD2,TRBV5-6,NA,TRBJ2-5,CASSGGLAGFQETQYF
TRBD2,TRBV11-2,many,TRBJ2-3,CASSSRLAGGLTDTQYF
TRBD2,TRBV7-9,NA,TRBJ2-2,CASSLWIRGLAIGELFF
NA,TRBV6-5,NA,TRBJ1-1,CVSSSYMGLNTEAFF
TRBD2,TRBV5-5,NA,TRBJ2-2,CASSPRGLESLLGELFF
NA,TRBV10-1,NA,TRBJ1-1,CASSDEENTEAFF
TRBD1,TRBV6-5,many,TRBJ2-6,CASRAGDRSGANVLTF
NA,TRBV10-1,few,TRBJ1-2,CASSEGGNYGYTF
NA,TRBV5-5,NA,TRBJ2-1,CASSLLYEQFF
TRBD2,TRBV28,once,TRBJ2-1,CASSFSHRAGEYNEQFF
NA,TRBV7-9,NA,TRBJ2-7,CASSFWTRDKSYEQYF
NA,TRBV6-5,NA,TRBJ2-7,CASSSPGLGYEQYF
NA,TRBV6-5,NA,TRBJ1-2,CASSYLNGGYTF
NA,TRBV29-1,NA,TRBJ1-2,CSGYNRVYGYTF
NA,TRBV6-1,NA,TRBJ2-3,CASILDWYTDTQYF
TRBD2,TRBV4-1,NA,TRBJ2-1,CASSLAGGGNEQFF
TRBD2,TRBV5-5,NA,TRBJ2-3,CAISLLAGLETDTQYF
NA,TRBV6-1,few,TRBJ2-3,CASSEPTGETDTQYF
NA,TRBV12-3/TRBV12-4,once,TRBJ2-1,CASSFLADNEQSF
NA,TRBV4-1,few,TRBJ2-7,CASSPRDRASYEQYF
NA,TRBV6-1,NA,TRBJ1-1,CASRRQPSGRNTEAFF
TRBD2,TRBV12-3/TRBV12-4,NA,TRBJ2-1,CVSSQLGTSGSYEQFF
TRBD2,TRBV11-2,many,TRBJ2-7,CASSFRGRNPYEQYF
TRBD2,TRBV13,NA,TRBJ2-1,CASSWRLAGGPNEQFF
NA,TRBV4-1,few,TRBJ2-2,CASSHPTGTTYTGELFF
TRBD2,TRBV13,NA,TRBJ2-5,CASSFSGGETQYF
TRBD1,TRBV12-3/TRBV12-4,NA,TRBJ1-5,CARSYPGGRGNQPQHF
TRBD1,TRBV4-1,NA,TRBJ1-1,CASSQDPGTGYVDTEAFF
NA,TRBV29-1,NA,TRBJ2-7,CSTVKLGQTSYEQYF
NA,TRBV12-3/TRBV12-4,NA,NA,CASSSLKSGNQPQYF
NA,TRBV6-5,few,TRBJ1-5,CASSPSGLYSNQPQHF
NA,TRBV29-1,NA,TRBJ1-1,CSTYRLPGTEAFF
NA,TRBV29-1,many,TRBJ2-5,CSVERQQETQYF
NA,TRBV29-1,NA,TRBJ2-7,CSVVATSGSSYEQYF
TRBD1,TRBV29-1,NA,TRBJ2-1,CSFRQGADEQFF
NA,TRBV6-6,few,TRBJ2-7,CASSYTTAYEQYF
NA,TRBV10-1,few,TRBJ2-1,CASSDLDLLSNEQFF
TRBD2,TRBV11-2,many,TRBJ2-7,CASSPRLAATYEQYF